These T cell receptor beta chains were read from a single sample in a study of PD-1 blockade in classical Hodgkin lymphoma. TCRdb's copy holds only in-frame clones and misses some; the assay was immunoSEQ multiplex PCR. The data hold about 20,000 clones, with approximately 82% observed a single time. Specimen: CD4+ T cells from blood. These receptors all stem from a human donor with classical Hodgkin lymphoma. Each CDR3 is given with its conserved first and last residue. The D gene is left open where the match is weak. Clone size, where shown, is once, few, many, or a class for clones that have expanded.

J: TRBJ1-6; D: NA; size: NA; V: TRBV28; CDR3: CASRIGNSPLHF; DNA: TGTGCCAGCAGGATAGGGAATTCACCCCTCCACTTT
J: TRBJ2-3; D: NA; size: NA; V: TRBV2; CDR3: CASSELSPGSADTQYF; DNA: TGTGCCAGCAGTGAACTATCCCCAGGTAGCGCAGATACGCAGTATTTT
J: TRBJ2-2; D: NA; size: NA; V: TRBV5-4; CDR3: CASSLRGAPNTGELFF; DNA: TGTGCCAGCAGCTTGAGGGGGGCGCCGAACACCGGGGAGCTGTTTTTT
J: TRBJ2-2; D: NA; size: NA; V: TRBV15; CDR3: CATKEPGSNTGELFF; DNA: TGTGCCACCAAAGAGCCAGGCTCTAACACCGGGGAGCTGTTTTTT
J: TRBJ1-2; D: TRBD1; size: once; V: TRBV7-2; CDR3: CASSSRQGSGDGYTF; DNA: TGTGCCAGCAGTTCCAGACAGGGAAGTGGGGATGGCTACACCTTC
J: TRBJ2-5; D: NA; size: NA; V: TRBV7-7; CDR3: CASSLDGLEGSYF; DNA: TGTGCTAGCAGCTTGGACGGCCTCGAGGGATCGTACTTC
J: TRBJ2-7; D: TRBD1; size: NA; V: TRBV18; CDR3: CASSQTGADEQYF; DNA: TGTGCCAGCTCACAAACAGGGGCAGACGAGCAGTACTTC
J: TRBJ2-3; D: NA; size: NA; V: TRBV20-1; CDR3: CSARPSTAQYF; DNA: TGCAGTGCTAGACCCTCGACGGCGCAGTATTTT
J: TRBJ2-3; D: NA; size: NA; V: TRBV10-3; CDR3: CAISETVGTDTQYF; DNA: TGTGCCATCAGTGAGACCGTCGGCACAGATACGCAGTATTTT
J: TRBJ2-4; D: NA; size: NA; V: TRBV27; CDR3: CASSSTPPTNIQYF; DNA: TGTGCCAGCAGCTCTACCCCGCCGACAAACATTCAGTACTTC
J: TRBJ2-7; D: TRBD2; size: NA; V: TRBV18; CDR3: CASSPPLAGAYEQYF; DNA: TGTGCCAGCTCACCACCCCTAGCGGGAGCCTACGAGCAGTACTTC
J: TRBJ1-5; D: TRBD1; size: NA; V: TRBV6-6; CDR3: CASSYTDRVGNQPQHF; DNA: TGTGCCAGCAGTTATACGGACAGGGTAGGCAATCAGCCCCAGCATTTT
J: TRBJ2-2; D: NA; size: NA; V: TRBV5-1; CDR3: CASSLSGFAGELFF; DNA: TGCGCCAGCAGCTTGAGCGGATTCGCCGGGGAGCTGTTTTTT
J: TRBJ1-2; D: NA; size: NA; V: TRBV19; CDR3: CASLGGYGYTF; DNA: TGTGCCAGTCTAGGGGGCTATGGCTACACCTTC
J: TRBJ2-1; D: TRBD2; size: NA; V: TRBV6-4; CDR3: CASSGTSGLNNEQFF; DNA: TGTGCCAGCAGTGGGACTAGCGGGCTGAACAATGAGCAGTTCTTC
J: TRBJ1-1; D: NA; size: NA; V: TRBV25-1; CDR3: CASSELNRALGSTEAFF; DNA: TGTGCCAGCAGTGAACTAAACAGGGCGCTTGGTTCCACTGAAGCTTTCTTT
J: TRBJ2-7; D: NA; size: NA; V: TRBV28; CDR3: CASSSDRMNSYEQYF; DNA: TGTGCCAGCAGTTCGGACAGAATGAACTCCTACGAGCAGTACTTC
J: TRBJ2-7; D: NA; size: NA; V: TRBV29-1; CDR3: CSAMSGLSSYEQYF; DNA: TGCAGCGCCATGTCGGGATTAAGCTCCTACGAGCAGTACTTC
J: TRBJ2-7; D: NA; size: NA; V: TRBV18; CDR3: CASSPVGPPNEQYF; DNA: TGTGCCAGCTCACCCGTAGGTCCTCCTAACGAGCAGTACTTC
J: TRBJ2-1; D: NA; size: NA; V: TRBV6-5; CDR3: CAIQQERFF; DNA: TGTGCCATTCAACAGGAGAGGTTCTTC
J: TRBJ2-7; D: NA; size: NA; V: TRBV5-1; CDR3: CASSSDGVSYEQYF; DNA: TGCGCCAGCAGCTCTGACGGAGTCTCCTACGAGCAGTACTTC
J: TRBJ2-1; D: TRBD2; size: NA; V: TRBV7-9; CDR3: CASSLASSGAYNEQFF; DNA: TGTGCCAGCAGCTTAGCCTCTAGCGGGGCATACAATGAGCAGTTCTTC
J: TRBJ1-2; D: NA; size: once; V: TRBV27; CDR3: CASSLSGYGYTF; DNA: TGTGCCAGCAGTTTATCAGGGTATGGCTACACCTTC
J: TRBJ2-7; D: TRBD1; size: NA; V: TRBV7-9; CDR3: CASSFGTGAIIYEQYF; DNA: TGTGCCAGCAGCTTCGGGACAGGGGCGATTATATACGAGCAGTACTTC
J: TRBJ2-7; D: NA; size: NA; V: TRBV11-2; CDR3: CASSLMDEQYF; DNA: TGTGCCAGCAGCTTAATGGACGAGCAGTACTTC
J: TRBJ2-2; D: NA; size: NA; V: TRBV6-4; CDR3: CASRRDRGELFF; DNA: TGTGCCAGCAGAAGGGATAGGGGGGAGCTGTTTTTT
J: TRBJ2-1; D: NA; size: NA; V: TRBV2; CDR3: CASSEAPVGGLNEQFF; DNA: TGTGCCAGCAGTGAAGCGCCAGTCGGGGGCCTCAATGAGCAGTTCTTC
J: TRBJ2-5; D: TRBD2; size: NA; V: TRBV28; CDR3: CASSLNSWAGGPGGETQYF; DNA: TGTGCCAGCAGTTTAAATTCGTGGGCGGGAGGGCCAGGCGGAGAGACCCAGTACTTC
J: TRBJ1-2; D: NA; size: NA; V: TRBV5-1; CDR3: CASSLLPASEGYTF; DNA: TGCGCCAGCAGCTTGTTGCCAGCATCCGAGGGCTACACCTTC
J: TRBJ2-4; D: NA; size: NA; V: TRBV6-1; CDR3: CASSESAGRIIQYF; DNA: TGTGCCAGCAGTGAAAGTGCGGGACGTATCATTCAGTACTTC
J: TRBJ2-3; D: TRBD2; size: NA; V: TRBV29-1; CDR3: CSVGTRVPDTQYF; DNA: TGCAGCGTTGGGACTAGGGTCCCAGATACGCAGTATTTT
J: TRBJ2-3; D: NA; size: NA; V: TRBV7-3; CDR3: CASSSWGSTDTQYF; DNA: TGTGCCAGCAGCTCTTGGGGGAGCACAGATACGCAGTATTTT
J: TRBJ1-4; D: NA; size: NA; V: TRBV27; CDR3: CASSLRATNEKLFF; DNA: TGTGCCAGCAGTTTGCGGGCAACTAATGAAAAACTGTTTTTT
J: TRBJ1-3; D: NA; size: NA; V: TRBV5-1; CDR3: CASSLDDSFSGNTIYF; DNA: TGCGCCAGCAGCTTGGATGACAGTTTCTCTGGAAACACCATATATTTT
J: TRBJ1-3; D: NA; size: NA; V: TRBV9; CDR3: CASSVENHGNTIYF; DNA: TGTGCCAGCAGCGTAGAGAATCATGGAAACACCATATATTTT
J: TRBJ2-5; D: TRBD1; size: NA; V: TRBV2; CDR3: CASTQGAVGETQYF; DNA: TGTGCCAGCACGCAGGGGGCAGTAGGAGAGACCCAGTACTTC
J: TRBJ1-5; D: NA; size: NA; V: TRBV5-1; CDR3: CASSFVGGSNQPQHF; DNA: TGCGCCAGCAGCTTCGTGGGGGGAAGCAATCAGCCCCAGCATTTT
J: TRBJ2-7; D: NA; size: NA; V: TRBV27; CDR3: CASSSGYGYEQYF; DNA: TGTGCCAGCAGTTCTGGCTATGGATACGAGCAGTACTTC
J: TRBJ2-1; D: NA; size: few; V: TRBV9; CDR3: CASSVGSGGEDEQFF; DNA: TGTGCCAGCAGCGTAGGCAGTGGGGGTGAGGATGAGCAGTTCTTC
J: TRBJ1-4; D: NA; size: NA; V: TRBV28; CDR3: CASSSPLSTNEKLFF; DNA: TGTGCCAGCAGTTCCCCATTATCGACTAATGAAAAACTGTTTTTT
J: TRBJ1-5; D: NA; size: NA; V: TRBV5-5; CDR3: CASSLDTNQPQHF; DNA: TGTGCCAGCAGCTTGGACACCAATCAGCCCCAGCATTTT
J: TRBJ2-7; D: NA; size: NA; V: TRBV6-1; CDR3: CASSDSSEGTYEQYF; DNA: TGTGCCAGCAGTGACAGCAGTGAGGGAACCTACGAGCAGTACTTC